The clone carrying this T cell receptor beta chain was counted only a few times. Its antigen is not known. Clones were read by immunoSEQ multiplex PCR, and TCRdb kept only the in-frame ones, dropping some. The sample lists tens of thousands of clones, around three quarters occurring once. Antigen-specific CD4+ T cell clonotypes were called by their expansion after viral peptide-pool culture in ViraFEST. Culture lasted around eleven days before CD4+ T cell isolation. None of the vaccinated had previously contracted SARS-CoV-2, and their nucleocapsid antibodies tested negative. Culturing of 1.5 million to 2.5 million PBMC per well took place with roughly 10 IU/ml IL-2 and around 10 ug/ml peptides. IL-2 medium took the place of half the medium on both days 3 and 7. The sample is drawn from a study of vaccination effects on CD4 cells after COVID-19. Study information: Each participant received a vaccine that was either BNT162b2 or mRNA-1273, given as two doses.

The TCR was taken from a human donor who received a COVID-19 vaccine. Here the sequenced sample was CD4+ T cells from PBMCs cultured with HCoV-NL63 spike peptides, taken before COVID-19 vaccination.

The CDR3 sequence: CASSLADQPQHF. DNA of the CDR3: TGTGCCAGCAGCTTAGCGGATCAGCCCCAGCATTTT. The chain joins TRBV7-8 to TRBJ1-5; D ambiguous. Germline V gives CDR1 SGHVS, CDR2 FQNEAQ. V lost 0 bases, J lost 5 bases, and 2 bases lay in between. The CDR3 has 12 residues.